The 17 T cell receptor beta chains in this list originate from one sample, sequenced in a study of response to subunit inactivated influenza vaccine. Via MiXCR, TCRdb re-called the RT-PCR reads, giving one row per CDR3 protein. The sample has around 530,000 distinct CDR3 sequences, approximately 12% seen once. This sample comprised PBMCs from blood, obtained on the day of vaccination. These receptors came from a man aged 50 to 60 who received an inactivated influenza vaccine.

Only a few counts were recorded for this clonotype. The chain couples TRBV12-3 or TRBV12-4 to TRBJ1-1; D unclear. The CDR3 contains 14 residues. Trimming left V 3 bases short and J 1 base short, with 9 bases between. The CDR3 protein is CASSFDTRNTEAFF. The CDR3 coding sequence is TGTGCCAGCAGTTTCGACACCAGGAACACTGAAGCTTTCTTT.

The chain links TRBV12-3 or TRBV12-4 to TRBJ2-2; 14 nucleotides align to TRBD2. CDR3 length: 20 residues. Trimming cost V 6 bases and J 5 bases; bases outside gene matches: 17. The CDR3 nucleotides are TGTGCCAGCAGGGACCCCCAATGGACTAGCGGGGGGAGTTGGACCGGGGAGCTGTTTTTT. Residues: CASRDPQWTSGGSWTGELFF.

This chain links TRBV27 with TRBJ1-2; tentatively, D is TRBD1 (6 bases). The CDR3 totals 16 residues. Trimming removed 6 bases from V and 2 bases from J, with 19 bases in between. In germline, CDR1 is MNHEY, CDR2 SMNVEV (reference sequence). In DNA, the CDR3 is TGTGCCAGCAGAAGGTCGGCAGGAGGGGGGAACTATGGCTACACCTTC. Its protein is CASRRSAGGGNYGYTF.

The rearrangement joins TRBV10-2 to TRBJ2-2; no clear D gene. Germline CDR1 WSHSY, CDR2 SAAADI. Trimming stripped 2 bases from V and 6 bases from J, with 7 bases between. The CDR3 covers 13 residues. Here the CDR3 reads CASSELLAGELFF. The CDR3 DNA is TGCGCCAGCAGTGAGCTTCTAGCCGGGGAGCTGTTTTTT.

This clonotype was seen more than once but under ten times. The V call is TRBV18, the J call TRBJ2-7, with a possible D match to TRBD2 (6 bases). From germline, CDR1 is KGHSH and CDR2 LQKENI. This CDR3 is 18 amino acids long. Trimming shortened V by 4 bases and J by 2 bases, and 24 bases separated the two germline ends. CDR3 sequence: CASSRREVLGAATYEQYF. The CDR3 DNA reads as TGTGCCAGCTCACGGCGGGAAGTACTTGGGGCAGCAACCTACGAGCAGTACTTC. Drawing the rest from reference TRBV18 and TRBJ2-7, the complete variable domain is NAGVMQNPRHLVRRRGQEARLRCSPMKGHSHVYWYRQLPEEGLKFMVYLQKENIIDESGMPKERFSAEFPKEGPSILRIQQVVRGDSAAYFCASSRREVLGAATYEQYFGPGTRLTVT.

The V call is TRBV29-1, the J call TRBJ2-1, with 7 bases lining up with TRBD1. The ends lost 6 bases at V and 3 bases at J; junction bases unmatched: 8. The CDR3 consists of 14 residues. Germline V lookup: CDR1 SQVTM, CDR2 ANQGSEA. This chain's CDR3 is CSVPPGTDYNEQFF. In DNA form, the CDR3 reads TGCAGCGTCCCCCCCGGGACAGACTACAATGAGCAGTTCTTC.

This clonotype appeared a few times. The CDR3 DNA follows: TGTGCCAGCAGACAGGCCCTAGCCGTATCCTACGAGCAGTACTTC. This sequence encodes CASRQALAVSYEQYF. This sequence joins TRBV2 and TRBJ2-7; either TRBD1 or TRBD2 may supply D (5 bases each). V gave up 6 bases and J gave up 1 base, with 16 bases separating them. The CDR3 contains 15 residues. The germline V gene encodes CDR1 SNHLY and CDR2 FYNNEI.

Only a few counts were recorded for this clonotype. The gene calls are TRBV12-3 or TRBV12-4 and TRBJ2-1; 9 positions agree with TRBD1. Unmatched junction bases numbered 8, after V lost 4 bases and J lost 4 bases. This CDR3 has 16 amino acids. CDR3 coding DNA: TGTGCCAGCAGTTGGGAGGAGGGACAGGGATACAATGAGCAGTTCTTC. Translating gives CASSWEEGQGYNEQFF.

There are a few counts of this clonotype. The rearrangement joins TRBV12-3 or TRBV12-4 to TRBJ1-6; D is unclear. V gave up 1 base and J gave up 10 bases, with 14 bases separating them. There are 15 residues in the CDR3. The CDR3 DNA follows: TGTGCCAGCAGTTTAGACGCAGGCGGCTGGTCACCCCTCCACTTT. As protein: CASSLDAGGWSPLHF.

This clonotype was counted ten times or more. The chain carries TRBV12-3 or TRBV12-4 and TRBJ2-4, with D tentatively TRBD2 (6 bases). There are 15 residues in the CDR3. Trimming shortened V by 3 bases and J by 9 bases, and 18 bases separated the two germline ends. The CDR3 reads CASSFRGTMPGIQYF. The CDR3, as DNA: TGTGCCAGCAGTTTCCGGGGGACGATGCCCGGCATTCAGTACTTC.

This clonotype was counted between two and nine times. Here the CDR3 reads CASQGSTGELFF. The CDR3 DNA is TGTGCCAGCCAGGGGTCCACCGGGGAGCTGTTTTTT. The V and J genes are TRBV18 and TRBJ2-2; D perhaps matches TRBD1 (6 bases). This CDR3 spans 12 amino acids. V was trimmed by 8 bases and J by 4 bases, leaving 8 bases between them. From germline, CDR1 is KGHSH and CDR2 LQKENI.

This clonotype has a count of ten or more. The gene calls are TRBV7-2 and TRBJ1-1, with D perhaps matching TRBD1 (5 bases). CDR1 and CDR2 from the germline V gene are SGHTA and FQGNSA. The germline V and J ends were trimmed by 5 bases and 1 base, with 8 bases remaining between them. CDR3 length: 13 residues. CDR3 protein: CASSATANTEAFF. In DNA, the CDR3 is TGTGCCAGCAGCGCGACAGCGAACACTGAAGCTTTCTTT.

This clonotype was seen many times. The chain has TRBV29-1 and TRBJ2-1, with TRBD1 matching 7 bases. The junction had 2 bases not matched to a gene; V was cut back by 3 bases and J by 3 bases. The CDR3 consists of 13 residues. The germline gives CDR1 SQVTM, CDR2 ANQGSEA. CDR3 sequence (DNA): TGCAGCGTTGAGGGGGACAGCTACAATGAGCAGTTCTTC. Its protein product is CSVEGDSYNEQFF.

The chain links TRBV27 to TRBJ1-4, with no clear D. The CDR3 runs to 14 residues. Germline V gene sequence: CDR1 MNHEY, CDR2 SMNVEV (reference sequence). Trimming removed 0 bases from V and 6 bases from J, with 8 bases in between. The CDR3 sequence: CASSLSRTYEKLFF. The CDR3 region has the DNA TGTGCCAGCAGTTTATCGCGGACCTATGAAAAACTGTTTTTT.

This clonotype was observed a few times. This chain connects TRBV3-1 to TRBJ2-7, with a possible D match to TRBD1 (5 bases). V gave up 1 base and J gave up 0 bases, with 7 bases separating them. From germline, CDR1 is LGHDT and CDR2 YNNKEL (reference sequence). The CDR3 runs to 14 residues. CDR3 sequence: CASSQVGPSYEQYF. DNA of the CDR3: TGTGCCAGCAGCCAAGTGGGGCCCTCCTACGAGCAGTACTTC.

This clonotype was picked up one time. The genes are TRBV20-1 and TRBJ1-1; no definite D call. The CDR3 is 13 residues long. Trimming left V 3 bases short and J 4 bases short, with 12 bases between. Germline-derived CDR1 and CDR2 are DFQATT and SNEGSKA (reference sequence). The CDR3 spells CSASTGLSTEAFF. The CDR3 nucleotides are TGCAGTGCTAGTACGGGGTTGAGCACTGAAGCTTTCTTT.

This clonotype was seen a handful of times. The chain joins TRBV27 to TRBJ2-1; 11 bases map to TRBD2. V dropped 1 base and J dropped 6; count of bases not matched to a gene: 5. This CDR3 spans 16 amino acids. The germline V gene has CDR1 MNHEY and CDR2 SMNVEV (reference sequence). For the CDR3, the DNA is TGTGCCAGCAGTTTATATCTAGCGGGGGGTGGCAATGAGCAGTTCTTC. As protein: CASSLYLAGGGNEQFF.